This passage covers 26 T cell receptor beta chains from one sample sequenced in a study of T cells in Graves' hyperthyroidism and ophthalmopathy. Amplified regions were TCR beta CDR3 sequences from RNA transcripts. Researchers ran a first-round RT-PCR on the TCR CDR3 using the HTBI primer set. TCRdb reprocessed the multiplex PCR reads with MiXCR, giving one entry per CDR3 protein. The sample has 200,000 to 300,000 distinct CDR3 sequences; roughly 22% are singletons. The specimen was blood. The receptors derive from a woman aged 40 to 50 with Graves' ophthalmopathy.

This clonotype showed up many times. This rearrangement joins TRBV7-2 to TRBJ1-5, with TRBD1 matching over 8 bases. Germline V gives CDR1 SGHTA, CDR2 FQGNSA. The junction had 5 bases not matched to a gene; V was cut back by 1 base and J by 6 bases. The CDR3 covers 15 residues. This CDR3 is CTSSLGGQDVQPQHF. For the CDR3, the DNA is TGTACCAGCAGCTTAGGGGGACAGGATGTTCAGCCCCAGCATTTT.

The rearrangement links TRBV5-1 to TRBJ2-2; D call uncertain. V was pared by 4 bases and J by 6 bases, with 10 bases between. This CDR3 comprises 13 residues. Germline V gives CDR1 SGHRS, CDR2 YFSETQ. In DNA, the CDR3 is TGCGCCAGCAGCAGTCTAGTGCCCGGGGAGCTGTTTTTT. Protein sequence: CASSSLVPGELFF.

The DNA of the CDR3 is TGTGCCAGCAGCCAAGGCAGGGGTGGAGGCGAGCAGTACTTC. This translates into CASSQGRGGGEQYF. The chain carries TRBV13 and TRBJ2-7; possible D gene TRBD1, 6 bases. The CDR3 length is 14 residues. V was shortened by 5 bases and J by 6 bases, with 17 bases between the two germline ends. CDR1 is PRHDT and CDR2 is FYEKMQ in the germline V gene (reference sequence).

V is TRBV12-3 or TRBV12-4 and J is TRBJ2-5; TRBD1 might be the D (6 bases). This CDR3 has 15 amino acids. V was pared by 2 bases and J by 5 bases, with 15 bases between. CDR3 sequence (DNA): TGTGCCAGCAGTTTATTGTATGGGGGCAGGGAGACCCAGTACTTC. Its translation is CASSLLYGGRETQYF.

Ten or more counts support this clonotype. In nucleotides, the CDR3 is TGTGCCAGCAGTACCAAGGGACTACCGGCGGGGGAGCAGTACTTC. Amino acids: CASSTKGLPAGEQYF. The genes are TRBV6-5 and TRBJ2-7; 7 positions agree with TRBD2. Germline CDR1 reads MNHEY; CDR2 reads SVGAGI. The CDR3 has 15 amino acids. V trimming: 5 bases; J trimming: 7 bases; junction bases outside the gene matches: 14.

This clonotype was counted many times. This chain joins TRBV5-1 and TRBJ1-1, with D perhaps matching TRBD1 (5 bases). Trimming left V 2 bases short and J 1 base short, with 9 bases between. CDR1 is SGHRS and CDR2 is YFSETQ in the germline V gene. The CDR3 length is 14 residues. The CDR3 is CASSLNGGNTEAFF. CDR3 DNA: TGCGCCAGCAGCTTAAACGGGGGGAACACTGAAGCTTTCTTT.

The chain couples TRBV5-1 to TRBJ2-3, with D possibly being TRBD2 (5 bases). The CDR3 runs 16 residues. Trimming left V 1 base short and J 3 bases short, with 15 bases between. From germline, CDR1 is SGHRS and CDR2 YFSETQ. CDR3 in DNA: TGCGCCAGCAGCTTGATATGGGTTCCGGGGACAGATACGCAGTATTTT. Translation: CASSLIWVPGTDTQYF.

This clonotype appeared many times. The rearrangement links TRBV20-1 to TRBJ1-1; no firm D call. V lost 3 bases, J lost 7 bases, and 15 bases lay in between. CDR3 length: 13 amino acids. Germline loops: CDR1 DFQATT, CDR2 SNEGSKA (reference sequence). Written as DNA, the CDR3 is TGCAGTGCTAGTTGGGGATTGGGTGGTGAAGCTTTCTTT. Residues: CSASWGLGGEAFF.

This clonotype was recorded many times. This sequence joins TRBV28 and TRBJ2-5, with TRBD1 matching over 8 bases. The CDR3 runs 16 residues. The germline gives CDR1 MDHEN, CDR2 SYDVKM. After removal of 5 bases from V and 0 bases from J, the junction contained 8 bases not matched to a gene. This chain's CDR3 is CASSPPGQGYQETQYF. The DNA for the CDR3 is TGTGCCAGCAGTCCCCCCGGACAGGGTTACCAAGAGACCCAGTACTTC. Combining the CDR3 with reference TRBV28 and TRBJ2-5 gives the whole variable domain DVKVTQSSRYLVKRTGEKVFLECVQDMDHENMFWYRQDPGLGLRLIYFSYDVKMKEKGDIPEGYSVSREKKERFSLILESASTNQTSMYLCASSPPGQGYQETQYFGPGTRLLVL.

This clonotype has ten or more counts. The V and J genes are TRBV27 and TRBJ2-7, with TRBD1 matching 7 bases. Germline V gives CDR1 MNHEY, CDR2 SMNVEV (reference sequence). CDR3 length equals 19 residues. Trimming cost V 2 bases and J 0 bases; bases outside gene matches: 16. CDR3 in DNA: TGTGCCAGCAGTTTAACTCGAATGGGGGTGACAGGGTTCTCCTACGAGCAGTACTTC. This encodes CASSLTRMGVTGFSYEQYF.

Ten or more counts support this clonotype. This sequence joins TRBV9 and TRBJ1-1, with a tentative D call TRBD1 (6 bases). The CDR3 length is 14 residues. CDR1 is SGDLS, CDR2 YYNGEE, per germline. Trimming left V 1 base short and J 5 bases short, with 12 bases between. CDR3: CASSVLGAGTEAFF. CDR3 bases: TGTGCCAGCAGCGTATTGGGGGCTGGGACTGAAGCTTTCTTT.

This clonotype was recorded many times. In DNA, the CDR3 is TGTGCCAGCAGCGGACAGGGGAGCTCCTACGAGCAGTACTTC. As protein: CASSGQGSSYEQYF. The J gene is TRBJ2-7, the V gene TRBV28; the match to TRBD1 covers 9 bases. Trimming took 6 bases from V and 0 from J; bases not matched to a gene: 3. CDR1 is MDHEN, CDR2 SYDVKM, per germline. The CDR3 is made up of 14 amino acids.

In this sample, this clonotype turned up many times. V usage is TRBV20-1 and J usage is TRBJ2-7; perhaps TRBD2 as D (5 bases). This CDR3 is built from 13 residues. From germline, CDR1 is DFQATT and CDR2 SNEGSKA (reference sequence). Between the trimmed V and J ends, which lost 5 bases and 2 bases, there was a span of 13 bases. CDR3 in DNA: TGCAGTGCTCAGATGGACTGGACCTACGAGCAGTACTTC. Translating it yields CSAQMDWTYEQYF.

The sample holds many counts of this clonotype. V and J are TRBV9 and TRBJ2-2; TRBD1 agrees at 7 bases. The CDR3 contains 15 residues. Germline V gives CDR1 SGDLS, CDR2 YYNGEE. With V trimmed by 3 bases and J by 1 base, 3 bases remained unmatched. CDR3 sequence: CASSGTGVNTGELFF. The CDR3 region has the DNA TGTGCCAGCAGCGGGACAGGAGTGAACACCGGGGAGCTGTTTTTT.

This clonotype was picked up one time. The chain joins TRBV12-3 or TRBV12-4 to TRBJ2-7; 8 bases map to TRBD1. The CDR3 runs to 13 residues. V lost 6 bases and J lost 7; bases outside the gene matches: 8. This CDR3 is CASSNNRGTEQYF. CDR3 nucleotide sequence: TGTGCCAGCAGCAATAACAGGGGGACTGAGCAGTACTTC.

The chain has TRBV11-2 and TRBJ2-5; D is perhaps TRBD1 (6 bases). Germline lookup yields CDR1 SGHAT and CDR2 FQNNGV. The CDR3 has 14 amino acids. V was pared by 5 bases and J by 2 bases, with 12 bases between. CDR3 coding DNA: TGTGCCAGCAGCCCCACTAGGGGGCAAGAGACCCAGTACTTC. It codes for CASSPTRGQETQYF. Together with reference TRBV11-2 and TRBJ2-5, the CDR3 gives the full variable domain: EAGVAQSPRYKIIEKRQSVAFWCNPISGHATLYWYQQILGQGPKLLIQFQNNGVVDDSQLPKDRFSAERLKGVDSTLKIQPAKLEDSAVYLCASSPTRGQETQYFGPGTRLLVL.

This clonotype has at least ten counts. The V and J genes are TRBV19 and TRBJ2-7, with a weak D call TRBD2 (6 bases). V lost 10 bases, J lost 2 bases, and 15 bases lay in between. This CDR3 is 13 amino acids long. Per germline, CDR1 LNHDA and CDR2 SQIVND (reference sequence). The CDR3 spells CATAAGTAYEQYF. The CDR3 DNA is TGTGCCACCGCTGCGGGGACTGCCTACGAGCAGTACTTC.

This clonotype was picked up many times. The V gene is TRBV10-3, the J gene TRBJ2-5, with D unclear. This CDR3 has 12 amino acids. V was clipped by 5 bases and J by 2 bases, with 6 bases between them. Germline loops: CDR1 ENHRY, CDR2 SYGVKD. CDR3: CAISSGQETQYF. CDR3 nucleotide sequence: TGTGCCATCAGTTCCGGACAAGAGACCCAGTACTTC.

There are a few counts of this clonotype. The chain links TRBV20-1 to TRBJ2-7, with a possible D match to TRBD1 (5 bases). Germline lookup yields CDR1 DFQATT and CDR2 SNEGSKA (reference sequence). Trimming removed 6 bases from V and 1 base from J, with 19 bases in between. This CDR3 is 15 amino acids long. The DNA of the CDR3 is TGCAGTGCAAACTATCCCCAGGGAATTTCCTACGAGCAGTACTTC. Translation gives CSANYPQGISYEQYF.

The chain joins TRBV24-1 to TRBJ2-5, with 7 bases lining up with TRBD1. This CDR3 spans 14 amino acids. CDR1 and CDR2 from the germline V gene are KGHDR and SFDVKD. Trimming cost V 7 bases and J 4 bases; bases outside gene matches: 8. The CDR3 DNA is TGTGCCACCAGGGAAACAGGGGCCGGAGAGACCCAGTACTTC. Translating gives CATRETGAGETQYF.

Points on this clonotype: The junction does not match germline at one end; this may be a read error. The gene calls are TRBV15 and TRBJ2-7; 8 nucleotides match TRBD2. CDR1 is LNHNV, CDR2 YYDKDF, per germline (reference sequence). The CDR3 contains 17 residues. CDR3 in amino acids: CATSRSPPISGINEQSF. The DNA for the CDR3 is TGTGCCACCAGCAGGTCTCCCCCAATTAGCGGGATCAACGAGCAGTCCTTC. Supplemented by reference TRBV15 and TRBJ2-7, the full variable domain reads DAMVIQNPRYQVTQFGKPVTLSCSQTLNHNVMYWYQQKSSQAPKLLFHYYDKDFNNEADTPDNFQSRRPNTSFCFLDIRSPGLGDTAMYLCATSRSPPISGINEQSFGPGTRLTVT.

This clonotype occurred many times. V gene TRBV12-3 or TRBV12-4 combines with J gene TRBJ1-1; possible D gene TRBD1, 6 bases. The CDR3 sequence is 13 residues long. V was trimmed by 6 bases and J by 5 bases, leaving 13 bases between them. Written as DNA, the CDR3 is TGTGCCAGCAGCCTGGATACAGGGACTGAAGCTTTCTTT. Translating gives CASSLDTGTEAFF.

The rearrangement links TRBV24-1 to TRBJ1-2, with D perhaps TRBD1 (5 bases). V was shortened by 1 base and J by 7 bases, with 15 bases between the two germline ends. The CDR3 length is 15 residues. CDR1 and CDR2 from the germline V gene are KGHDR and SFDVKD. The CDR3 nucleotides read TGTGCCACCAGTGATTTTGGGCCAGGGATTATTGGCTACACCTTC. The encoded protein is CATSDFGPGIIGYTF.

In this sample, this clonotype turned up many times. The chain links TRBV6-1 to TRBJ2-3, with D uncertain. V lost 6 bases to trimming and J lost 1 base, with 11 bases between them. Germline V CDR1 and CDR2: MNHNS, SASEGT. The CDR3 has 14 residues. DNA for the CDR3: TGTGCCAGCAGATTGACCCCGCGCACAGATACGCAGTATTTT. As protein: CASRLTPRTDTQYF.

V and J are TRBV28 and TRBJ1-1; weak D call: TRBD1 (6 bases). The length of the CDR3 is 14 residues. Germline V CDR1 and CDR2: MDHEN, SYDVKM. The V and J ends lost 6 bases and 4 bases respectively, with 15 bases between them. Here the CDR3 DNA reads TGTGCCAGCAGGGAGGGGGGGCCTGGCACTGAAGCTTTCTTT. Protein sequence: CASREGGPGTEAFF.

CDR3 loop: CASTSGLASGRDTQYF. CDR3 bases: TGTGCCAGCACCTCAGGGCTAGCTAGCGGGAGGGATACGCAGTATTTT. The chain combines TRBV28 with TRBJ2-3; TRBD2 aligns across 11 bases. V shed 7 bases, J shed 6 bases, and the junction held 12 bases outside the gene matches. This CDR3 is 16 amino acids long. The germline CDR1 and CDR2 sequences are MDHEN and SYDVKM. The full variable domain, completed using reference TRBV28 and TRBJ2-3, is DVKVTQSSRYLVKRTGEKVFLECVQDMDHENMFWYRQDPGLGLRLIYFSYDVKMKEKGDIPEGYSVSREKKERFSLILESASTNQTSMYLCASTSGLASGRDTQYFGPGTRLTVL.